Listed here are 7 T cell receptor beta chains from one sample, sequenced in a study. MiXCR, run by TCRdb on the 5' RACE reads, gives a single entry per CDR3 protein. The repertoire consists of approximately 6,500 distinct CDR3 sequences, with roughly 40% occurring once and the leading ten covering about 4.4%. Sequencing used memory CD4+ T cells sorted from blood. As for subset: memory CD4+ T cells, CD4+CD45RO+CD25-. The receptors stem from a female donor with breast cancer.

This sequence joins TRBV10-3 and TRBJ2-3, with 8 bases matching TRBD2. The germline CDR1 and CDR2 sequences are ENHRY and SYGVKD. This CDR3 region has 15 residues. The V and J ends lost 4 bases and 1 base, in that order; junction bases with no gene match: 4. This chain's CDR3 is CAISGEAGGTDTQYF. The CDR3, as DNA: TGTGCCATCAGTGGGGAAGCGGGGGGCACAGATACGCAGTATTTT.

This clonotype has a handful of counts. The chain is built from TRBV6-5 and TRBJ1-6, with D perhaps matching TRBD1 (5 bases). CDR1 MNHEY and CDR2 SVGAGI come from the germline V gene. V was shortened by 5 bases and J by 7 bases, with 15 bases between the two germline ends. The length of the CDR3 is 15 residues. The CDR3, as DNA: TGTGCCAGCAGTCGGCGGCAGGGAGGCAATTCACCCCTCCACTTT. This encodes CASSRRQGGNSPLHF.

This clonotype has a handful of counts. V is TRBV20-1 and J is TRBJ1-2; the D is unclear. V was clipped by 3 bases and J by 0 bases, with 8 bases between them. In germline, CDR1 is DFQATT, CDR2 SNEGSKA (reference sequence). The CDR3 spans 13 residues. CDR3 nucleotides: TGCAGTGCTAGTCGAGTAGCTAACTATGGCTACACCTTC. It yields the protein CSASRVANYGYTF.

The rearrangement joins TRBV20-1 to TRBJ2-1, with 7 bases aligning to TRBD2. Per the germline V gene, CDR1 is DFQATT and CDR2 is SNEGSKA (reference sequence). V was clipped by 7 bases and J by 1 base; unmatched bases: 7. The CDR3 length is 14 residues. CDR3 bases: TGCAGTGGGCTAGCGGATATATCCTACAATGAGCAGTTCTTC. Protein: CSGLADISYNEQFF.

This clonotype was counted only a few times. J is TRBJ2-3 and V is TRBV20-1; 9 bases are a match to TRBD2. Germline CDR1 reads DFQATT; CDR2 reads SNEGSKA (reference sequence). This CDR3 is built from 16 residues. V lost 0 bases, J lost 6 bases, and 10 bases stayed unmatched. The CDR3 here is CSARDIRTSAPDTQYF. Here the CDR3 DNA reads TGCAGTGCTAGAGATATAAGGACTAGCGCCCCCGATACGCAGTATTTT.

The CDR3 is CASSHYYGPGELFF. The CDR3 DNA reads TGTGCCAGCAGCCACTACTACGGGCCCGGGGAGCTGTTTTTT. The rearrangement uses TRBV7-2 and TRBJ2-2; D remains ambiguous. CDR3 length equals 14 residues. Trimming cost V 5 bases and J 6 bases, with 13 bases left between them. Germline V lookup: CDR1 SGHTA, CDR2 FQGNSA. Supplemented by reference TRBV7-2 and TRBJ2-2, the full variable domain reads GAGVSQSPSNKVTEKGKDVELRCDPISGHTALYWYRQSLGQGLEFLIYFQGNSAPDKSGLPSDRFSAERTGGSVSTLTIQRTQQEDSAVYLCASSHYYGPGELFFGEGSRLTVL.

This sequence joins TRBV18 and TRBJ2-5; D perhaps matches TRBD2 (5 bases). CDR3 length: 12 amino acids. Germline assignment: CDR1 KGHSH and CDR2 LQKENI. Between the trimmed V and J ends, which lost 3 bases and 5 bases, there was a span of 7 bases. CDR3 nucleotides: TGTGCCAGCTCACCCCGAGGGGAGACCCAGTACTTC. It codes for CASSPRGETQYF. Filled out from reference TRBV18 and TRBJ2-5, the complete variable domain reads NAGVMQNPRHLVRRRGQEARLRCSPMKGHSHVYWYRQLPEEGLKFMVYLQKENIIDESGMPKERFSAEFPKEGPSILRIQQVVRGDSAAYFCASSPRGETQYFGPGTRLLVL.